The sequence of this T cell receptor beta chain was determined in a study of Ad26.COV2.S vaccination and SARS-CoV-2 variants. General observations from the study: Placebo and vaccine recipients had non-spike TCR breadth that was similar. Total T cell responses were possibly underestimated by TCR breadth and depth analyses.

Concerning this clone itself: Its antigen remains unknown.

Treatment denoted: roughly 20 received Ad26.COV2.S at low or high dose, single or two shots; 5 received placebo; per-sample allocation not given. On day 63 after the first injection, vaccine and placebo recipients gave samples. An adult of 18-55 years in Boston served as donor. Spike of the Wuhan-strain SARS-CoV-2 was expressed by an Ad26 vector, which formed the vaccine. The V gene end was trimmed by 4 bases and the J gene end by 4 bases; junction bases not matched to a gene: 1. Germline CDR1 and CDR2: MNHEY and SVGEGT. CDR3 length: 14 residues. Here immunoSEQ multiplex PCR was the method, and the copy in TCRdb shows in-frame clones only, minus some. Of fewer than 300,000 clones in the sample, around 87% were seen once.

The rearrangement joins TRBV6-2 or TRBV6-3 to TRBJ2-5; 12 bases are a match to TRBD2. Material: peripheral blood, obtained in a trial of Ad26.COV2.S vaccine versus placebo. The source is a person aged 18-60 years who received the Ad26.COV2.S COVID-19 vaccine or a placebo. CDR3 region: CASSSLAGGETQYF. CDR3 coding DNA: TGTGCCAGCAGTTCACTAGCGGGGGGAGAGACCCAGTACTTC.